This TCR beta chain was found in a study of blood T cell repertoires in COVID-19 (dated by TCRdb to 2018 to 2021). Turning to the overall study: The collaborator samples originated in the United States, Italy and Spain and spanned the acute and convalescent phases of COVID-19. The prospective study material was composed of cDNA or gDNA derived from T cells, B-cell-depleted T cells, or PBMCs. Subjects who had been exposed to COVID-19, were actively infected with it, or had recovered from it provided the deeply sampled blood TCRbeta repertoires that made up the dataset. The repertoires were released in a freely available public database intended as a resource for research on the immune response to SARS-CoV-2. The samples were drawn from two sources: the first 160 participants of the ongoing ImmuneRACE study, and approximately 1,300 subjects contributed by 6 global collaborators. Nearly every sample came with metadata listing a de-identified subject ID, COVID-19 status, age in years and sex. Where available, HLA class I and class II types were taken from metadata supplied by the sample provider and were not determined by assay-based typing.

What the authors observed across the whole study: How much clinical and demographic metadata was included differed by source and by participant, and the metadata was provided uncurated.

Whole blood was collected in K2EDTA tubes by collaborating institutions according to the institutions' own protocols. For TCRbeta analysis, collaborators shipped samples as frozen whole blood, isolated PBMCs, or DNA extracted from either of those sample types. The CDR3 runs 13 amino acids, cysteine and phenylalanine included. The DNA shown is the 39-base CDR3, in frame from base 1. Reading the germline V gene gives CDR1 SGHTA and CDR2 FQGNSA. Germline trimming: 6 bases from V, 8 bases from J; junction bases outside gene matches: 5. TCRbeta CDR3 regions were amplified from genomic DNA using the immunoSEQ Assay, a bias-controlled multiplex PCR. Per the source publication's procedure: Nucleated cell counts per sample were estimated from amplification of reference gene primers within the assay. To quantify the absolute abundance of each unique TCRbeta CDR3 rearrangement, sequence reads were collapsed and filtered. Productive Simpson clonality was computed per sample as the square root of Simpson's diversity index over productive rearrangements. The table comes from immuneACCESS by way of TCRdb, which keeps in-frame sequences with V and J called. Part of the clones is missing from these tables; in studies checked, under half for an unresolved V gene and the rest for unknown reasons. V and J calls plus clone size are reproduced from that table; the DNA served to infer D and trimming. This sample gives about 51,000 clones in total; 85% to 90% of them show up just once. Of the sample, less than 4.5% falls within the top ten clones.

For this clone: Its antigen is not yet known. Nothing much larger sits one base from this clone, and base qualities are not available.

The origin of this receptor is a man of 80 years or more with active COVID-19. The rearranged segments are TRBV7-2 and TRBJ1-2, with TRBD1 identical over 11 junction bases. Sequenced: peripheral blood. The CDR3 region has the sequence CASRKGTGGGYTF. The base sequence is TGTGCCAGCAGAAAAGGGACAGGGGGAGGCTACACCTTC.